This T cell receptor (beta chain) is from a study of beta chain features in type 1 diabetes. As every portion of the isolated RNA was reverse transcribed, the sequencing read expressed TCRB transcripts. Clones were sequenced by immunoSEQ multiplex PCR, and TCRdb holds only the in-frame ones, with some missing. Of around 150,000 clones in the sample, about 8.3% were seen once. Findings and limits, study-wide: PCR might pick shorter templates more often, in the same way for patients and controls. Researchers report that Type 1 diabetes patients had moderately but significantly shorter TCRB CDR3s across all four CD4+ subsets.

A single heparinised blood sample, averaging about 120 mL, was obtained per donor. Sorting of CD4+ naive, central memory, regulatory and stem cell-like memory cells was performed via CD45RO/CCR7/CD25/CD127/CD95/CD27. Once sorted, every population was more than 95% pure. Only a few counts were recorded for this clone. Its antigen is unidentified. The length of the CDR3 is 12 residues. The V end was cut by 10 bases, the J end by 0 bases, with 9 bases between. Germline V gene lookup returns CDR1 MNHEY and CDR2 SVGAGI. The clonotype comes from a woman aged 18-30 years with type 1 diabetes. The source material was central memory CD4+ T cells from blood. V gene TRBV6-5 combines with J gene TRBJ1-2; D possibly corresponds to TRBD1 (5 bases). Written as DNA, the CDR3 is TGTGCCATCACAGGCGCTAACTATGGCTACACCTTC. It is translated as CAITGANYGYTF.